The clone carrying this TCR beta chain was seen a handful of times. Methods used by the authors: Amplifying reference gene primers gave estimates of nucleated cell counts. The assay was immunoSEQ multiplex PCR, and TCRdb's table has in-frame clones only and misses some. V, J and clone size are taken as reported in that table, and D and trimming were inferred from the DNA itself. The sample includes about 150,000 clones, roughly 80% of them seen just once. These data are taken from a study of blood T cell repertoires in COVID-19. Study context: PBMCs, B-cell-depleted T cells, or T cells provided the cDNA or gDNA that made up the material.

Germline V gene data show CDR1 as MGHRA and CDR2 as YSYEKL. The CDR3 loop spans 15 amino acids. With 4 bases clipped from V and 4 bases from J, the junction kept 4 bases outside the gene matches. The sequencing sample was made of PBMCs or T cells enriched from blood (not recorded which). This clonotype originated in a woman between 45 and 65 years old who had recovered from COVID-19. The chain combines TRBV4-1 with TRBJ2-1; TRBD1 aligns across 10 bases. DNA for the CDR3: TGCGCCAGCAGCCTTGGACAGGGGGATTACAATGAGCAGTTCTTC. Encoded protein: CASSLGQGDYNEQFF.